This TCR beta chain was obtained from a study of OX40 agonist ivuxolimab in advanced cancers. Study findings and constraints: There was clonal expansion of CD4+ and CD8+ blood T cells by week 6 at 0.1 to 3.0 mg/kg.

Blood sampling was done at baseline, cycle 4 day 1, and cycle 7 day 1. Points on this clone: The target antigen is unknown.

Using immunoSEQ multiplex PCR, the repertoire was profiled, and TCRdb retains in-frame clones only, with some absent. The profile shows about 45,000 clones, around 80% of them singletons. The input for sequencing was CD4+ or CD8+ T cells sorted from blood, taken in a trial of the OX40 agonist ivuxolimab. The TCR comes from an adult with an advanced solid tumor such as melanoma, head and neck, liver or kidney cancer.

The CDR3 spells CASSFLTGGGRSYEQYF. The DNA for the CDR3 is TGTGCCAGCAGCTTCCTAACAGGGGGCGGTCGGTCCTACGAGCAGTACTTC. The chain carries TRBV7-2 and TRBJ2-7; the match to TRBD1 covers 9 bases. J lost 1 base, V lost 3 bases, and 10 bases had no gene match. Per germline, CDR1 SGHTA and CDR2 FQGNSA. CDR3 length: 17 residues.